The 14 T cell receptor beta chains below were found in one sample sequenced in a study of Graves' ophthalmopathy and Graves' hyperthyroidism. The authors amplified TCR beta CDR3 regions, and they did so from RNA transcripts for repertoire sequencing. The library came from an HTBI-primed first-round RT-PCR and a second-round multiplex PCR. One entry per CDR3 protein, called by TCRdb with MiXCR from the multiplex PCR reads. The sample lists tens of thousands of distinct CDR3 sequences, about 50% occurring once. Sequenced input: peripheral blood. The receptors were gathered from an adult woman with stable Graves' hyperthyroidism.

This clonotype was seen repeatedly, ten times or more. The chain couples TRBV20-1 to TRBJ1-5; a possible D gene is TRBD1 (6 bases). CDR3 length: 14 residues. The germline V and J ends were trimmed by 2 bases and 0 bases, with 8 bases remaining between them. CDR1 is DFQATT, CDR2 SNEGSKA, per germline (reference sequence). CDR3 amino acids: CSARIGGSNQPQHF. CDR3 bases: TGCAGTGCTAGAATAGGGGGTAGCAATCAGCCCCAGCATTTT.

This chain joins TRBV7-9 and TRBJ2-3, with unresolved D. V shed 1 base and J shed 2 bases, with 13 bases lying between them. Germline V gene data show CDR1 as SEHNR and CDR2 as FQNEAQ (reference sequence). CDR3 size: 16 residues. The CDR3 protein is CASSLGMGSITDTQYF. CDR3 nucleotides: TGTGCCAGCAGCTTAGGAATGGGGTCCATCACAGATACGCAGTATTTT. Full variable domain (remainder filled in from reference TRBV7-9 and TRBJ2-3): DTGVSQNPRHKITKRGQNVTFRCDPISEHNRLYWYRQTLGQGPEFLTYFQNEAQLEKSRLLSDRFSAERPKGSFSTLEIQRTEQGDSAMYLCASSLGMGSITDTQYFGPGTRLTVL.

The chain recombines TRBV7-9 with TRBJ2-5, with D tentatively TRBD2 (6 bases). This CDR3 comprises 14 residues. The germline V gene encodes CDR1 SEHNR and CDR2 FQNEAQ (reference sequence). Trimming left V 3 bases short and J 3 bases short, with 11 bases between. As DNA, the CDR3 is TGTGCCAGCAGCTTGGTGCGGGGCGAAGAGACCCAGTACTTC. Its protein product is CASSLVRGEETQYF.

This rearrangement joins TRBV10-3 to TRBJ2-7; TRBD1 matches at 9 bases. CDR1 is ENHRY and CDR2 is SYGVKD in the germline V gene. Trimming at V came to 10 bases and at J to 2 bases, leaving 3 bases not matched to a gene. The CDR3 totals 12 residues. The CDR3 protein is CATRDRAYEQYF. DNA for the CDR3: TGTGCCACCCGGGACAGGGCCTACGAGCAGTACTTC.

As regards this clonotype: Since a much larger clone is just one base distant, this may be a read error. The CDR3 loop is CASSLRAYEQYF. Here the CDR3 DNA reads TGTGCCAGCAGCTTACGTGCCTACGAGCAGTACTTC. The rearrangement links TRBV7-2 to TRBJ2-7; D is unresolved. There are 12 residues in the CDR3. Trimming took off 2 bases at V and 2 bases at J, with 4 bases between the two ends. In germline, CDR1 is SGHTA, CDR2 FQGNSA.

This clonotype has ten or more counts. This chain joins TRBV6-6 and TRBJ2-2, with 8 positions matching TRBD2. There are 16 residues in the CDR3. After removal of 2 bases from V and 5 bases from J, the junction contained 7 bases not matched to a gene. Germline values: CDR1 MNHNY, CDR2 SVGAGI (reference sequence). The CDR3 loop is CASSYRSGSGTGELFF. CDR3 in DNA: TGTGCCAGCAGTTACCGGAGCGGGAGTGGGACCGGGGAGCTGTTTTTT.

In DNA, the CDR3 is TGTGCCAGCAGGGGGACTAGCGGGAGAGGCGATACGCAGTATTTT. Its protein is CASRGTSGRGDTQYF. The chain is built from TRBV6-5 and TRBJ2-3; 14 bases fit TRBD2. Germline trimming cut 6 bases from V and 6 bases from J; bases unmatched to any gene: 5. This CDR3 is built from 15 residues. In germline, CDR1 is MNHEY, CDR2 SVGAGI.

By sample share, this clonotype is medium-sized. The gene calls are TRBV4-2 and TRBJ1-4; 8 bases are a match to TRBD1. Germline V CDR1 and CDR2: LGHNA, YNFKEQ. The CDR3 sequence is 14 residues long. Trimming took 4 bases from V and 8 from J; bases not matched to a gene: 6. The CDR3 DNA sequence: TGTGCCAGCAGCCTCGACAGGGGTAACGAAAAACTGTTTTTT. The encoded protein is CASSLDRGNEKLFF.

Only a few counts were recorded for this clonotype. This chain's CDR3 is CASSLGTGIGQPQHF. CDR3 bases: TGTGCCAGCAGTTTGGGGACAGGGATAGGGCAGCCCCAGCATTTT. The chain combines TRBV12-3 or TRBV12-4 with TRBJ1-5; TRBD1 matches 9 bases. The CDR3 covers 15 residues. The J segment lost 7 bases and the V segment lost 3 bases, leaving 7 bases of the junction unmatched.

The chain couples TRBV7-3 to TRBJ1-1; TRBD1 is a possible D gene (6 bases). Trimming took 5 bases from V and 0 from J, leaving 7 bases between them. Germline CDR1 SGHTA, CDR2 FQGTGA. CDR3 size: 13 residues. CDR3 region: CASSGQLNTEAFF. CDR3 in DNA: TGTGCCAGCAGCGGACAGCTGAACACTGAAGCTTTCTTT.

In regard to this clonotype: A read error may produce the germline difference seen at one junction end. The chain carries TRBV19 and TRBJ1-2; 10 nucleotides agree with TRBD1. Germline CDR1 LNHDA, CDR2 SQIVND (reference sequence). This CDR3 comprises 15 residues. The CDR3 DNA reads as TGCGCCAGTAGTTTCTGGGACAGGGGAAGGAATGGCTACACCTTC. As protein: CASSFWDRGRNGYTF.

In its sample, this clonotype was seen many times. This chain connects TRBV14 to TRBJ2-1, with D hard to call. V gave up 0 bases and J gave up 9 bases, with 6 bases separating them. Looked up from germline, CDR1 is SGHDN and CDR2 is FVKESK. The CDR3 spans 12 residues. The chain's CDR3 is CASSQDRVEQFF. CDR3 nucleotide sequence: TGTGCCAGCAGCCAAGATAGGGTTGAGCAGTTCTTC.

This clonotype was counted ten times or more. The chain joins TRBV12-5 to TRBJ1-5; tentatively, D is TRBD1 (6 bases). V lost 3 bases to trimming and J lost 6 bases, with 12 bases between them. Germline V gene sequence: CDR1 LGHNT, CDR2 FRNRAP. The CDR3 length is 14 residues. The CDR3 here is CASGFEGGPQPQHF. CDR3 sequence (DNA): TGTGCTAGTGGTTTTGAGGGGGGCCCTCAGCCCCAGCATTTT.

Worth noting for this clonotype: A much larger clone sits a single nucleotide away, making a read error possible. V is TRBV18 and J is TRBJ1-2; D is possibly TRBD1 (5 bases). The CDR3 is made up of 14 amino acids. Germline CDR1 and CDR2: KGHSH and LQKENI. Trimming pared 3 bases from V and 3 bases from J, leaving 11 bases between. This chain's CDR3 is CASSPGDVDYGYTF. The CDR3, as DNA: TGTGCCAGCTCACCTGGGGACGTTGACTATGGCTACACCTTC. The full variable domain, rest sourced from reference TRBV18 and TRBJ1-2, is NAGVMQNPRHLVRRRGQEARLRCSPMKGHSHVYWYRQLPEEGLKFMVYLQKENIIDESGMPKERFSAEFPKEGPSILRIQQVVRGDSAAYFCASSPGDVDYGYTFGSGTRLTVV.